The present entry profiles one T cell receptor (beta chain) with its context. Its antigen is not known. With 0 bases removed from V and 0 bases from J, the gap between germline ends came to 15 bases. The CDR3 totals 19 residues. The germline CDR1 and CDR2 sequences are LGHNA and YSLEER. This entry comes from a study of cytomegalovirus exposure and HLA in healthy donors. Findings of the study overall: Researchers had no immune exposure information except CMV serostatus available. Researchers reported in a later analysis that a missense DCLRE1C variant was tied to TCR beta V- and J-gene trimming.

Each of the donors was a healthy bone marrow donor. The PCR made use of 60 Vbeta and 13 Jbeta primers. Method: immunoSEQ multiplex PCR; TCRdb's copy keeps in-frame clones and lacks some. The table lists approximately 210,000 clones. Sequencing was done on a sample of PBMCs. The source is a woman younger than 45 in good health and CMV-seropositive. The rearrangement joins TRBV4-3 to TRBJ2-6, with D possibly being TRBD2 (6 bases). CDR3 sequence: CASSQETGLLYSGANVLTF. Here the CDR3 DNA reads TGCGCCAGCAGCCAAGAGACGGGACTCCTTTACTCTGGGGCCAACGTCCTGACTTTC.